This T cell receptor beta chain was sequenced for a study of blood T cells in healthy people across ages (dated by TCRdb to about 2015). Regarding the complete study: Template switching captured roughly one uniquely barcoded TCR beta cDNA molecule per two T cells in model experiments. To avoid experimental bias, donors of different ages were distributed randomly across sequencing lanes. The study measured age-related changes in TCR beta repertoire diversity using deep sequencing normalized with unique cDNA molecular identifiers. The donors were divided into four age groups: young (average 16 years), middle-aged (approximately 39), aged (approximately 62) and long-lived (82). For two donors (one aged 18 to 29 and one aged 80 or older), the study analyzed two additional independent replicas of 1 million unique cDNA reads from the same blood draw.

Receptor amplification or capture employed 5' RACE. Sequencing instrument: Illumina HiSeq 2500. The second PCR ran for roughly 7 to 11 cycles and used a J-beta primer mix along with a sample-barcoded 5' primer. Each TCR beta cDNA molecule received a unique molecular identifier from a template-switch 5' adaptor carrying 12 random nucleotides. At least 2.5 million CDR3-containing paired-end reads were obtained from each sample. First-strand cDNA synthesis was performed from all RNA using the Mint cDNA synthesis kit, with priming by a TRBC-specific oligonucleotide. Following uracil-DNA glycosylase treatment, all cDNA underwent a first 18-cycle PCR with the universal primers M1SS and BC2_uni_R. The authors processed their data as follows. For normalization, 1 million high-quality reads, each with a distinct molecular identifier, were randomly selected from each sample. Instead of being binned into consensus sequences, reads with shared molecular identifiers were discarded. MiTCR, with a Q25 quality threshold and the strictest error-elimination algorithm, was used for CDR3 identification, clonotype clustering and error correction. A nonparametric unseen species model with Euler transformation was used to estimate a lower bound on total TCR beta diversity. The raw public reads went through TCRdb reprocessing: fastp at Q25, MiXCR clone calling, in-frame beta chains kept. A single entry per CDR3 protein holds the most common genes and DNA from its merged rows. It is TCRdb's table, rather than the study itself, that gives the V and J calls and clone size. The sample yields about 1,000,000 distinct CDR3 sequences; roughly 45% were counted once. Approximately 19% of the sample lies in the top ten.

This clonotype was picked up a small number of times. Its target antigen remains unknown. The sample holds no much larger clone one base away, and base qualities are not on file. Systemically healthy Caucasian individuals from Russia, 35 to 50 in total and aged roughly 6 to 100 years, were included as donors. Roughly 9 milliliters of peripheral blood were drawn from each donor into EDTA-treated Vacutainer tubes. PBMCs were isolated by Ficoll-Paque density-gradient centrifugation, with at least 7 million obtained per sample. Total RNA, at least 6 micrograms per sample, was extracted from PBMCs with Trizol reagent. For every donor, an aliquot of PBMCs went through flow cytometry to measure the percentages of naive CD45RAhigh/CD27high T cells. Its CDR3 holds 15 amino acids, cysteine through phenylalanine. Here the CDR3 DNA is all that survives: 45 bases in frame from base 1. CDR1 and CDR2, per the germline V gene, are SGHRS and YFSETQ. Germline trimming amounts to 3 bases on V and 10 bases on J, with 12 as the count of junction bases outside the gene matches.

The full study reports these points: Total diversity estimates from one million sequenced T cells were considered lower bounds and underestimates. Conclusive comparison of naive and antigen-experienced compartments was prevented by the profiling of bulk unsorted PBMCs. As age increased, observed TCR beta diversity per million T cells dropped in a roughly linear way, and a significant reduction was already evident by age around 41. The CMV infection status of donors was not known, potentially confounding age-related changes in expanded clonotypes. The percentage of naive T cells measured by flow cytometry correlated strongly with observed TCR beta diversity. The long-lived group showed more naive CD4+ T cells, fewer expanded clones and increased TCR diversity than the aged group, suggesting age selection.

The TCR comes from a woman aged 55-69 years in good health. Recombination connected TRBV5-1 to TRBJ2-1; 8 bases in the junction line up with TRBD2. Sequenced material: blood. The nucleotide sequence reads as follows: TGCGCCAGCAGCTCCCCCGGACTAGCCAGCGGAGAGCAGTTCTTC. It specifies CASSSPGLASGEQFF.